Shown below are 2 T cell receptor beta chains from a single sample sequenced in a study of OX40 agonist ivuxolimab in advanced cancers. Sequencing used immunoSEQ multiplex PCR; TCRdb keeps in-frame clones, though not all of them. Here the sample spans about 43,000 clones, around 87% being singletons. Specimen: CD4+ or CD8+ T cells sorted from blood, collected in a trial of the OX40 agonist ivuxolimab. These receptors all stem from an adult with an advanced solid tumor such as melanoma, head and neck, liver or kidney cancer.

The chain joins TRBV27 to TRBJ2-1; D perhaps matches TRBD2 (7 bases). From germline, CDR1 is MNHEY and CDR2 SMNVEV (reference sequence). This CDR3 region has 15 residues. V was pared by 0 bases and J by 8 bases, with 14 bases between. CDR3 protein: CASSLSIRGGDEQFF. In DNA, the CDR3 is TGTGCCAGCAGTTTATCGATAAGGGGGGGGGATGAGCAGTTCTTC.

The chain uses TRBV5-1 and TRBJ2-3; 7 bases are a match to TRBD2. Germline lookup yields CDR1 SGHRS and CDR2 YFSETQ. V was clipped by 1 base and J by 2 bases; unmatched bases: 4. The CDR3 length is 15 residues. CDR3 sequence (DNA): TGCGCCAGCAGCTTGTGGGGAGGGGACACAGATACGCAGTATTTT. Protein product: CASSLWGGDTDTQYF.